These T cell receptor beta chains were read from a single sample in a study of T cell responses to AZD1222 COVID-19 vaccine. Generated by immunoSEQ multiplex PCR, the TCRdb table keeps only in-frame clones and is missing some. The data contain about 140,000 clones, 89% of them seen just once; the ten biggest clones take up 4.7%. The specimen was peripheral blood, collected on day 0 of AZD1222 vaccination. The source of these receptors is an adult in good health. Each CDR3 is given with its conserved first and last residue. The order of the fields is CDR3 length, D gene, J gene, clone size, V gene, CDR3 protein, CDR3 DNA. D genes are given only for firm matches. Expanded clones get a size class; other rows say once, few or many, or leave the size out.

len: 12; d_gene: .; j_gene: TRBJ1-1; abundance: .; v_gene: TRBV29-1; CDR3aa: CSVVPQGGEAFF; CDR3nt: TGCAGCGTTGTCCCACAGGGTGGTGAAGCTTTCTTT
len: 15; d_gene: TRBD1; j_gene: TRBJ1-2; abundance: .; v_gene: TRBV2; CDR3aa: CASSTLRGQNYGYTF; CDR3nt: TGTGCCAGCAGTACTCTCAGGGGGCAGAACTATGGCTACACCTTC
len: 14; d_gene: TRBD2; j_gene: TRBJ2-1; abundance: once; v_gene: TRBV27; CDR3aa: CASTRLAGANEQFF; CDR3nt: TGTGCCAGCACCCGACTAGCGGGAGCTAATGAGCAGTTCTTC
len: 15; d_gene: .; j_gene: TRBJ1-5; abundance: .; v_gene: TRBV30; CDR3aa: CAWSPPNAPNQPQHF; CDR3nt: TGTGCCTGGAGTCCGCCAAATGCCCCCAATCAGCCCCAGCATTTT
len: 13; d_gene: .; j_gene: TRBJ1-1; abundance: .; v_gene: TRBV28; CDR3aa: CASSLLGTPEAFF; CDR3nt: TGTGCCAGCAGTTTATTGGGGACCCCTGAAGCTTTCTTT
len: 14; d_gene: TRBD1; j_gene: TRBJ1-1; abundance: .; v_gene: TRBV7-9; CDR3aa: CASSSTGVNTEAFF; CDR3nt: TGTGCCAGCAGCTCGACAGGGGTGAACACTGAAGCTTTCTTT
len: 14; d_gene: TRBD1; j_gene: TRBJ1-5; abundance: .; v_gene: TRBV7-9; CDR3aa: CASSLGQGNQPQHF; CDR3nt: TGTGCCAGCAGCCTGGGACAGGGAAACCAGCCCCAGCATTTT
len: 13; d_gene: TRBD2; j_gene: TRBJ2-1; abundance: .; v_gene: TRBV12-3/TRBV12-4; CDR3aa: CASRVAGESEQFF; CDR3nt: TGTGCCAGCAGAGTAGCGGGGGAATCTGAGCAGTTCTTC
len: 14; d_gene: TRBD2; j_gene: TRBJ2-7; abundance: .; v_gene: TRBV18; CDR3aa: CASSPPGGLGEQYF; CDR3nt: TGTGCCAGCTCACCCCCGGGAGGTTTAGGCGAGCAGTACTTC
len: 12; d_gene: .; j_gene: TRBJ2-7; abundance: .; v_gene: TRBV28; CDR3aa: CASTFGPYEQYF; CDR3nt: TGTGCCAGCACCTTCGGGCCCTACGAGCAGTACTTC
len: 16; d_gene: TRBD1; j_gene: TRBJ2-7; abundance: .; v_gene: TRBV15; CDR3aa: CATSSYGGQGKDEQYF; CDR3nt: TGTGCCACCAGCAGCTATGGGGGACAGGGAAAGGACGAGCAGTACTTC
len: 17; d_gene: .; j_gene: TRBJ1-3; abundance: .; v_gene: TRBV7-9; CDR3aa: CASSLRRDIGGGNTIYF; CDR3nt: TGTGCCAGCAGCTTACGGAGGGACATCGGGGGTGGAAACACCATATATTTT
len: 14; d_gene: .; j_gene: TRBJ2-5; abundance: .; v_gene: TRBV6-5; CDR3aa: CASNSKLLAGTQYF; CDR3nt: TGTGCCAGCAACTCAAAACTACTAGCTGGGACCCAGTACTTC
len: 15; d_gene: .; j_gene: TRBJ1-4; abundance: .; v_gene: TRBV12-1; CDR3aa: CASSFKLQGAEKLFF; CDR3nt: TGTGCCAGCAGCTTTAAGCTCCAGGGGGCAGAAAAACTGTTTTTT
len: 13; d_gene: .; j_gene: TRBJ1-2; abundance: .; v_gene: TRBV5-1; CDR3aa: CASSFDSLLGYTF; CDR3nt: TGCGCCAGCAGCTTCGACAGTCTGTTGGGCTACACCTTC
len: 16; d_gene: .; j_gene: TRBJ2-7; abundance: few; v_gene: TRBV4-1; CDR3aa: CASSQDQRDPPYEQYF; CDR3nt: TGCGCCAGCAGCCAAGATCAAAGGGACCCCCCCTACGAGCAGTACTTC
len: 18; d_gene: TRBD1; j_gene: TRBJ2-1; abundance: .; v_gene: TRBV9; CDR3aa: CASSGRRAGTGSYNEQFF; CDR3nt: TGTGCCAGCAGCGGACGGAGGGCCGGGACAGGGAGCTACAATGAGCAGTTCTTC
len: 12; d_gene: .; j_gene: TRBJ1-1; abundance: .; v_gene: TRBV25-1; CDR3aa: CASRLAQGQAFF; CDR3nt: TGTGCCAGCAGGTTGGCCCAAGGGCAAGCTTTCTTT
len: 12; d_gene: .; j_gene: TRBJ1-2; abundance: .; v_gene: TRBV2; CDR3aa: CACVNTNYGYTF; CDR3nt: TGTGCCTGCGTCAATACGAACTATGGCTACACCTTC
len: 16; d_gene: .; j_gene: TRBJ2-3; abundance: .; v_gene: TRBV27; CDR3aa: CAGQDRAATSTDTQYF; CDR3nt: TGTGCCGGACAAGATCGCGCGGCTACTAGCACAGATACGCAGTATTTT
len: 17; d_gene: TRBD2; j_gene: TRBJ2-2; abundance: once; v_gene: TRBV5-1; CDR3aa: CASSLGALADLTGELFF; CDR3nt: TGCGCCAGCAGCTTGGGGGCCCTAGCGGACCTCACCGGGGAGCTGTTTTTT
len: 14; d_gene: .; j_gene: TRBJ1-3; abundance: once; v_gene: TRBV5-1; CDR3aa: CASSLEVSGNTIYF; CDR3nt: TGCGCCAGCAGCTTGGAAGTCTCTGGAAACACCATATATTTT
len: 15; d_gene: .; j_gene: TRBJ2-2; abundance: .; v_gene: TRBV5-4; CDR3aa: CASSWRAGASGELFF; CDR3nt: TGTGCCAGCAGCTGGAGAGCAGGGGCGTCCGGGGAGCTGTTTTTT
len: 17; d_gene: .; j_gene: TRBJ1-4; abundance: .; v_gene: TRBV18; CDR3aa: CASSPQFSGTGFQKLFF; CDR3nt: TGTGCCAGCTCACCACAGTTCTCTGGGACGGGTTTCCAAAAACTGTTTTTT
len: 12; d_gene: .; j_gene: TRBJ1-4; abundance: .; v_gene: TRBV10-1; CDR3aa: CASSENGEKLFF; CDR3nt: TGCGCCAGCAGTGAGAACGGGGAAAAACTGTTTTTT
len: 10; d_gene: .; j_gene: TRBJ2-1; abundance: few; v_gene: TRBV27; CDR3aa: CARRAPGEFF; CDR3nt: TGTGCCAGGAGGGCACCAGGAGAGTTCTTC
len: 14; d_gene: TRBD1; j_gene: TRBJ1-5; abundance: .; v_gene: TRBV18; CDR3aa: CASSPGTGLGPQHF; CDR3nt: TGTGCCAGCTCACCAGGGACAGGATTAGGGCCCCAGCATTTT
len: 15; d_gene: TRBD1; j_gene: TRBJ1-1; abundance: once; v_gene: TRBV19; CDR3aa: CASSPDDRGRGEAFF; CDR3nt: TGTGCCAGTAGTCCTGACGACAGGGGGCGAGGTGAAGCTTTCTTT
len: 14; d_gene: TRBD2; j_gene: TRBJ2-1; abundance: .; v_gene: TRBV7-2; CDR3aa: CASSFGLAYNEQFF; CDR3nt: TGTGCCAGCAGCTTCGGACTAGCTTACAATGAGCAGTTCTTC
len: 13; d_gene: .; j_gene: TRBJ2-7; abundance: .; v_gene: TRBV7-2; CDR3aa: CASSRVGAYEQYF; CDR3nt: TGTGCCAGCAGCCGGGTGGGGGCCTACGAGCAGTACTTC
len: 14; d_gene: TRBD2; j_gene: TRBJ2-7; abundance: .; v_gene: TRBV6-5; CDR3aa: CASTSPGWGGEQYF; CDR3nt: TGTGCCAGCACCTCTCCTGGTTGGGGGGGGGAGCAGTACTTC
len: 13; d_gene: .; j_gene: TRBJ1-5; abundance: .; v_gene: TRBV19; CDR3aa: CASSPSRTQPQHF; CDR3nt: TGTGCCAGTAGCCCTTCTAGGACTCAGCCCCAGCATTTT
len: 14; d_gene: .; j_gene: TRBJ2-1; abundance: .; v_gene: TRBV4-2; CDR3aa: CASSPGTSYNEQFF; CDR3nt: TGTGCCAGCAGCCCTGGTACCTCCTACAATGAGCAGTTCTTC
len: 16; d_gene: TRBD2; j_gene: TRBJ2-1; abundance: .; v_gene: TRBV3-1/TRBV3-2; CDR3aa: CASSHFGTSGGRTQFF; CDR3nt: TGTGCCAGCAGCCACTTCGGGACTAGCGGGGGGCGAACGCAGTTCTTC